These 25 T cell receptor beta chains were all obtained from the same sample, sequenced in a study of blood T cell repertoires in COVID-19 (dated by TCRdb to about 2020). Library preparation used the immunoSEQ multiplex PCR assay. TCRdb carries this immuneACCESS record with in-frame sequences only. Its versions omit some clonotypes, under half of them owing to an unresolved V gene in the studies checked, with the rest unexplained. In all, the sample holds 300,000 to 400,000 clones, and approximately 88% of those were seen once. Jointly, the top ten make up around 0.95% of the sample. The sample was PBMCs or T cells enriched from blood (not recorded which). These receptors all come from a woman in her twenties or thirties with acute COVID-19.

This chain joins TRBV7-9 and TRBJ2-3; TRBD1 is a possible D gene (5 bases). The V gene's germline CDR1 is SEHNR and CDR2 FQNEAQ (reference sequence). CDR3 length equals 15 residues. V lost 6 bases and J 2 bases, leaving 15 bases between the germline ends. The CDR3 spells CASRRLGQDTDTQYF. The CDR3 coding sequence is TGTGCCAGCAGACGCCTAGGACAAGACACAGATACGCAGTATTTT.

This sequence joins TRBV5-1 and TRBJ2-7, with 8 bases fitting TRBD1. V was clipped by 1 base and J by 3 bases; unmatched bases: 12. CDR1 is SGHRS and CDR2 is YFSETQ in the germline V gene. The CDR3 is 17 amino acids. CDR3 nucleotides: TGCGCCAGCAGCTTGATACTCTCCGACAGGGGCCTCTACGAGCAGTACTTC. Translation: CASSLILSDRGLYEQYF.

The rearrangement joins TRBV5-6 to TRBJ1-2, with 8 nucleotides matching TRBD1. Germline V gives CDR1 SGHDT, CDR2 YYEEEE. V lost 4 bases and J lost 4; bases outside the gene matches: 12. The length of the CDR3 is 16 residues. CDR3 in DNA: TGTGCCAGCAGCGAGGCCGGGACACAGGGGGGCTATGGCTACACCTTC. Protein: CASSEAGTQGGYGYTF. Full variable domain (remainder filled in from reference TRBV5-6 and TRBJ1-2): DAGVTQSPTHLIKTRGQQVTLRCSPKSGHDTVSWYQQALGQGPQFIFQYYEEEERQRGNFPDRFSGHQFPNYSSELNVNALLLGDSALYLCASSEAGTQGGYGYTFGSGTRLTVV.

CDR3 residues: CASSTFGNTEAFF. In DNA form, the CDR3 reads TGTGCCAGCAGCACGTTCGGGAACACTGAAGCTTTCTTT. The rearrangement links TRBV21-1 to TRBJ1-1. TRBV21-1 is assigned pseudogene status. CDR3 length equals 13 residues.

The chain combines TRBV6-5 with TRBJ1-4, with 8 bases fitting TRBD1. CDR1 is MNHEY, CDR2 SVGAGI, per germline. The ends lost 2 bases at V and 5 bases at J; junction bases unmatched: 7. The CDR3 sequence is 16 residues long. The CDR3 nucleotides read TGTGCCAGCAGTTACGGAGGGACAGGAGAAAATGAAAAACTGTTTTTT. Its translation: CASSYGGTGENEKLFF.

This CDR3 reads CASSGTSNYGYTF. CDR3 in DNA: TGTGCCAGCAGTGGTACATCTAACTATGGCTACACCTTC. The V gene is TRBV27, the J gene TRBJ1-2; unclear D gene. The CDR3 spans 13 residues. Trimming left V 5 bases short and J 0 bases short, with 7 bases between. CDR1 and CDR2 from the germline V gene are MNHEY and SMNVEV (reference sequence).

V is TRBV6-6 and J is TRBJ1-1; D is ambiguous. The germline CDR1 and CDR2 sequences are MNHNY and SVGAGI (reference sequence). With 2 bases removed from V and 2 bases from J, the gap between germline ends came to 6 bases. The CDR3 has 13 residues. CDR3 protein: CASSYGPNTEAFF. The DNA for the CDR3 is TGTGCCAGCAGTTACGGCCCTAACACTGAAGCTTTCTTT.

The chain combines TRBV7-3 with TRBJ2-5; 7 bases match TRBD1. The CDR3 has 15 amino acids. V lost 5 bases, J lost 6 bases, and 12 bases stayed unmatched. Germline-derived CDR1 and CDR2 are SGHTA and FQGTGA. CDR3 bases: TGTGCCAGCAGCCCAATTATTCAGGGGGTAAAGACCCAGTACTTC. Its translation: CASSPIIQGVKTQYF.

The chain combines TRBV2 with TRBJ2-2; maybe TRBD2 (6 bases). Trimming took 1 base from V and 4 from J, leaving 10 bases between them. There are 15 residues in the CDR3. From germline, CDR1 is SNHLY and CDR2 FYNNEI. In nucleotides, the CDR3 is TGTGCCAGCAGTGAAGTCCAGGGAGGCACCGGGGAGCTGTTTTTT. Translating gives CASSEVQGGTGELFF.

The rearrangement uses TRBV2 and TRBJ1-5; D possibly corresponds to TRBD1 (6 bases). This CDR3 contains 14 residues. Between the trimmed V and J ends, which lost 7 bases and 0 bases, there was a span of 10 bases. The germline V gene encodes CDR1 SNHLY and CDR2 FYNNEI. CDR3 DNA: TGTGCCAGCACCAAGGACAGTAGCAATCAGCCCCAGCATTTT. It is translated as CASTKDSSNQPQHF.

This clone was seen only once. The DNA of the CDR3 is TGTGCCAGCAGACGGGACAGGGGGAGGAATGAGCAGTTCTTC. It yields the protein CASRRDRGRNEQFF. The V and J genes are TRBV25-1 and TRBJ2-1, with 11 positions matching TRBD1. The V gene's germline CDR1 is MGHDK and CDR2 SYGVNS. The junction had 5 bases not matched to a gene; V was cut back by 6 bases and J by 7 bases. The CDR3 is made up of 14 amino acids.

The chain employs TRBV5-5 and TRBJ2-7; TRBD1 might be the D (5 bases). The germline V gene encodes CDR1 SGHKS and CDR2 YYEKEE (reference sequence). Trimming left V 4 bases short and J 11 bases short, with 16 bases between. The CDR3 is made up of 12 amino acids. The CDR3 sequence is CASSPGKGLEYF. CDR3 DNA sequence: TGTGCCAGCAGCCCAGGGAAGGGTTTAGAGTACTTC.

This clone was detected a few times. Germline and junction disagree at one end, which may indicate a read error. This chain links TRBV19 with TRBJ2-7, with D possibly TRBD1 on 5 matching bases. CDR1 LNHDA and CDR2 SQIVND come from the germline V gene (reference sequence). The CDR3 contains 14 residues. The CDR3 region has the DNA TGTGCCAGTAGTATAACCAGTTCCGGACATAAAGTGAACTTC. The encoded protein is CASSITSSGHKVNF.

V and J are TRBV11-1 and TRBJ2-1, with D uncertain. This CDR3 has 11 residues. The V gene's germline CDR1 is SGHAT and CDR2 FQDESV (reference sequence). V lost 1 base, J lost 8 bases, and 3 bases lay in between. The CDR3 DNA follows: TGTGCCAGCAGCTTAGTAGATGAGCAGTTCTTC. It yields the protein CASSLVDEQFF.

The gene calls are TRBV24-1 and TRBJ1-2; D uncertain. The CDR3 runs to 13 residues. Looked up from germline, CDR1 is KGHDR and CDR2 is SFDVKD. Trimming took off 3 bases at V and 6 bases at J, with 10 bases between the two ends. CDR3 nucleotide sequence: TGTGCCACCAGTGATCCTGGACTGGATGGCTACACCTTC. It yields the protein CATSDPGLDGYTF.

The chain couples TRBV6-6 to TRBJ1-1; TRBD1 aligns across 9 bases. CDR1 MNHNY and CDR2 SVGAGI come from the germline V gene (reference sequence). CDR3 length: 15 residues. The J segment lost 6 bases and the V segment lost 2 bases, leaving 7 bases of the junction unmatched. The CDR3 is CASSYETGGNAEAFF. The CDR3 DNA reads TGTGCCAGCAGTTACGAGACAGGGGGTAACGCTGAAGCTTTCTTT.

This chain connects TRBV7-9 to TRBJ1-5, with a tentative D call TRBD1 (5 bases). Trimming took 4 bases from V and 7 from J, leaving 11 bases between them. Germline-derived CDR1 and CDR2 are SEHNR and FQNEAQ (reference sequence). The CDR3 spans 13 residues. This CDR3 reads CASSSGGDQPQHF. The CDR3 DNA is TGTGCCAGCAGCTCCGGGGGGGACCAGCCCCAGCATTTT.

This sequence joins TRBV5-1 and TRBJ2-3; D unresolved. The germline CDR1 and CDR2 sequences are SGHRS and YFSETQ. This CDR3 spans 14 amino acids. Trimming removed 2 bases at V and 0 bases at J, with 7 bases between. The CDR3 region is CASSFQSSTDTQYF. The CDR3 DNA sequence: TGCGCCAGCAGCTTTCAGTCTAGCACAGATACGCAGTATTTT.

The chain links TRBV15 to TRBJ1-4, with D unresolved. Germline values: CDR1 LNHNV, CDR2 YYDKDF (reference sequence). Trimming removed 1 base from V and 2 bases from J, with 11 bases in between. The length of the CDR3 is 16 residues. The DNA of the CDR3 is TGTGCCACCAGCAGAGCGAGAGGAGCTACTAATGAAAAACTGTTTTTT. Translation gives CATSRARGATNEKLFF. Filled out from reference TRBV15 and TRBJ1-4, the complete variable domain reads DAMVIQNPRYQVTQFGKPVTLSCSQTLNHNVMYWYQQKSSQAPKLLFHYYDKDFNNEADTPDNFQSRRPNTSFCFLDIRSPGLGDTAMYLCATSRARGATNEKLFFGSGTQLSVL.

The chain carries TRBV5-1 and TRBJ2-1; the match to TRBD2 covers 8 bases. The CDR3 has 15 residues. CDR1 and CDR2 from the germline V gene are SGHRS and YFSETQ. V was clipped by 3 bases and J by 3 bases; unmatched bases: 5. The CDR3 DNA is TGCGCCAGCAGCTCGACTAGCGCCCTCTACAATGAGCAGTTCTTC. Encoded protein: CASSSTSALYNEQFF.

The V and J genes are TRBV3-1 (or the pseudogene TRBV3-2) and TRBJ2-1, with 11 bases identical to TRBD2. This CDR3 region has 16 residues. V shed 4 bases, J shed 6 bases, and the junction held 8 bases outside the gene matches. CDR1 and CDR2 (germline): LGHDT, YNNKEL (reference sequence). The CDR3 nucleotides read TGTGCCAGCAGCCGCCTTAGCGGGGGGGCCGGCAATGAGCAGTTCTTC. It specifies CASSRLSGGAGNEQFF.

This chain connects TRBV10-3 to TRBJ1-2; D is ambiguous. Trimming removed 2 bases from V and 4 bases from J, with 11 bases in between. Per germline, CDR1 ENHRY and CDR2 SYGVKD. The CDR3 has 14 amino acids. The CDR3 here is CAISEAADFYGYTF. The CDR3 bases are TGTGCCATCAGTGAGGCGGCGGATTTCTATGGCTACACCTTC.

This sequence joins TRBV7-7 and TRBJ2-1; D is undetermined. The V and J ends lost 9 bases and 2 bases respectively, with 14 bases between them. The germline V gene has CDR1 SSHAT and CDR2 FNYEAQ (reference sequence). The CDR3 covers 14 residues. The CDR3 protein is CARPREDPYNEQFF. The CDR3 nucleotides read TGTGCCAGACCTCGCGAGGATCCCTACAATGAGCAGTTCTTC.

Concerning this clone itself: Other nucleotide sequences from this sample produce the same CDR3. The chain combines TRBV24-1 with TRBJ1-2; 11 nucleotides align to TRBD1. The CDR3 has 16 residues. CDR1 is KGHDR and CDR2 is SFDVKD in the germline V gene. V was clipped by 4 bases and J by 0 bases; unmatched bases: 3. The CDR3 here is CATSDPGQGANYGYTF. In nucleotides, the CDR3 is TGTGCCACCAGTGACCCGGGACAGGGGGCTAACTATGGCTACACCTTC.

The chain carries TRBV5-1 and TRBJ2-7, with D unresolved. CDR1 and CDR2 from the germline V gene are SGHRS and YFSETQ. CDR3 length: 12 residues. Trimming shortened V by 4 bases and J by 2 bases, and 7 bases separated the two germline ends. The DNA of the CDR3 is TGCGCCAGCAGCCTCGACACCTACGAGCAGTACTTC. Amino acids: CASSLDTYEQYF.